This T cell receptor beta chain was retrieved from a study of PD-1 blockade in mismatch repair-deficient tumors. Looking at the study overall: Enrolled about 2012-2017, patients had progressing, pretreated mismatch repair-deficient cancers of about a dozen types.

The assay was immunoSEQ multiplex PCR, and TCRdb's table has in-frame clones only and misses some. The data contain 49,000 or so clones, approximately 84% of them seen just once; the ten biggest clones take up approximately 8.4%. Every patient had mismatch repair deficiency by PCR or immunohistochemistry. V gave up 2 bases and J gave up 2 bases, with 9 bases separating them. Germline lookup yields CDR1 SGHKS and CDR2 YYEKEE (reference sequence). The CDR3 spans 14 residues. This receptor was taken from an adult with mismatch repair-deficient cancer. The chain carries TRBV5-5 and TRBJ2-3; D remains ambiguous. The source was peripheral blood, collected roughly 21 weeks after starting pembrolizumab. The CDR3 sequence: CASSFSLDTDTQYF. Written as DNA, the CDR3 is TGTGCCAGCAGCTTTTCTCTGGACACAGATACGCAGTATTTT. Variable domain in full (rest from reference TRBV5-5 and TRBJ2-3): DAGVTQSPTHLIKTRGQQVTLRCSPISGHKSVSWYQQVLGQGPQFIFQYYEKEERGRGNFPDRFSARQFPNYSSELNVNALLLGDSALYLCASSFSLDTDTQYFGPGTRLTVL.